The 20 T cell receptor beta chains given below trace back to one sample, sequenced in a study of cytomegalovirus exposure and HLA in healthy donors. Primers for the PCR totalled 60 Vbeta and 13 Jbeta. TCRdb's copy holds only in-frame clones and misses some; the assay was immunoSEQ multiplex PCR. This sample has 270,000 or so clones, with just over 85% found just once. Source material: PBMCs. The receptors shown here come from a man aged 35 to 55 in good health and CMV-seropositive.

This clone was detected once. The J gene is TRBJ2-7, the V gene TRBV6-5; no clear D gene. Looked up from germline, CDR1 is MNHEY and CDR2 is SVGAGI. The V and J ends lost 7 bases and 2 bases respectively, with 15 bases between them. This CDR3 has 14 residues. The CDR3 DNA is TGTGCCAGCAAAGAGACACGGCCACCCTACGAGCAGTACTTC. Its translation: CASKETRPPYEQYF.

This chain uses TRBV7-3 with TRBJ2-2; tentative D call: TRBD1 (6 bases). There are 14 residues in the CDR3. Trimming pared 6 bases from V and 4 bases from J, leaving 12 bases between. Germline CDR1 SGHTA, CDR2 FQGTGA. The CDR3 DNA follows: TGTGCCAGCAGTCCGGGACATTCCACCGGGGAGCTGTTTTTT. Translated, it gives CASSPGHSTGELFF.

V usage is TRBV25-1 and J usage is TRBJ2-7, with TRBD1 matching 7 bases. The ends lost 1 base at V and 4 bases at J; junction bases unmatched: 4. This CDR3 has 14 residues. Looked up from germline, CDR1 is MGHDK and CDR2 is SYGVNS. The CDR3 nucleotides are TGTGCCAGCAGTGAATCAAACAGGGGTTACGAGCAGTACTTC. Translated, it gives CASSESNRGYEQYF.

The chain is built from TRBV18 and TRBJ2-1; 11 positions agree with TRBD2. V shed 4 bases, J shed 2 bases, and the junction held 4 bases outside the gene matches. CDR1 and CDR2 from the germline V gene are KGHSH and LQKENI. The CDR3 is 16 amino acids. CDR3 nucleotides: TGTGCCAGCTCACGGACTAGCGGGCCTACCTACAATGAGCAGTTCTTC. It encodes CASSRTSGPTYNEQFF.

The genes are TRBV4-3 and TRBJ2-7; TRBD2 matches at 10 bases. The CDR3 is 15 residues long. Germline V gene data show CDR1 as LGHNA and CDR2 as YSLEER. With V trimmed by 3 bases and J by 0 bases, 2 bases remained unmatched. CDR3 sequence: CASSQGLATSYEQYF. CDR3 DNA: TGCGCCAGCAGCCAGGGACTAGCGACCTCCTACGAGCAGTACTTC.

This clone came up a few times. The CDR3 spells CAWSVLFEQFF. CDR3 nucleotides: TGTGCCTGGAGTGTACTTTTTGAGCAGTTCTTC. The rearrangement uses TRBV30 and TRBJ2-1, with D unclear. The CDR3 consists of 11 residues. Germline CDR1 GTSNPN, CDR2 SVGIG (reference sequence). V was trimmed by 0 bases and J by 9 bases, leaving 6 bases between them.

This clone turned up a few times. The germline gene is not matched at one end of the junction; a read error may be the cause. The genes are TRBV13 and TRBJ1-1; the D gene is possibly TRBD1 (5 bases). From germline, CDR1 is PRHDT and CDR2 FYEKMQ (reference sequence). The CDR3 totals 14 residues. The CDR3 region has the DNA TGTGCCAGCAGCCTAGGGGTCCGGGAAACTGAAGCTTTCTTT. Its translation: CASSLGVRETEAFF.

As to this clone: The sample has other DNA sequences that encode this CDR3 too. The CDR3 nucleotides read TGTGCCAGCAGTTCGGACAGGGGCTCCTACAATGAGCAGTTCTTC. Its translation: CASSSDRGSYNEQFF. V usage is TRBV6-5 and J usage is TRBJ2-1; 9 nucleotides match TRBD1. CDR1 and CDR2 from the germline V gene are MNHEY and SVGAGI. CDR3 size: 15 residues. V lost 4 bases and J lost 0; bases outside the gene matches: 1.

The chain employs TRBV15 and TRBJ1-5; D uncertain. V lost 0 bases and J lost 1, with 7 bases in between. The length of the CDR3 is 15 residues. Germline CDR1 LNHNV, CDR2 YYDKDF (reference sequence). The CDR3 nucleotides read TGTGCCACCAGCAGAGATCTAAACAGCAATCAGCCCCAGCATTTT. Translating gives CATSRDLNSNQPQHF.

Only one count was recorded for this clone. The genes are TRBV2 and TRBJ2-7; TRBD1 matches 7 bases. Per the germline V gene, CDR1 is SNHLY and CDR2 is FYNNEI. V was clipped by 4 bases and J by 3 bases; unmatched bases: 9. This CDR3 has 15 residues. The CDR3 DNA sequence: TGTGCCAGCAGTGCAACCGGGACAGTAGGCTACGAGCAGTACTTC. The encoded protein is CASSATGTVGYEQYF.

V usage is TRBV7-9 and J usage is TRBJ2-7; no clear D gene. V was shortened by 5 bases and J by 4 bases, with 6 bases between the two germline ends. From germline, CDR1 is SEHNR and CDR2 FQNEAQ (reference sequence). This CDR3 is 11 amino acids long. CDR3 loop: CASSVHYEQYF. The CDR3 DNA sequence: TGTGCCAGCAGCGTTCATTACGAGCAGTACTTC.

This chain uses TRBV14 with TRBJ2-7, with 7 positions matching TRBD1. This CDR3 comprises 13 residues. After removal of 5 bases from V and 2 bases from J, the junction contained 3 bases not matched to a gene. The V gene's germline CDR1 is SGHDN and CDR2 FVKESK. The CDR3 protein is CASSDRVAYEQYF. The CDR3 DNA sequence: TGTGCCAGCAGCGACAGGGTAGCCTACGAGCAGTACTTC.

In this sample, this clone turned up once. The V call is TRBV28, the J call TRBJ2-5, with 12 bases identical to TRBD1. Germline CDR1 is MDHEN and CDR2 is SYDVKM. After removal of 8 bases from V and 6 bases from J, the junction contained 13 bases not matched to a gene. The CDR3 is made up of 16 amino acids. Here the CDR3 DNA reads TGTGCCAGCCGAACCGCCGGGACAGGGGGCTGGAAGACCCAGTACTTC. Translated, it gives CASRTAGTGGWKTQYF.

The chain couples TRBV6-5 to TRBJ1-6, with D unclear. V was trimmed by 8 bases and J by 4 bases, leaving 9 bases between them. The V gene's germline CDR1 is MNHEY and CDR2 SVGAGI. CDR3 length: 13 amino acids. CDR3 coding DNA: TGTGCCAGCCAGGAACTTTATAATTCACCCCTCCACTTT. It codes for CASQELYNSPLHF.

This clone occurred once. CDR3 nucleotide sequence: TGTGCCAGCAGTTTAACAGGGGCCAACTATGGCTACACCTTC. This translates into CASSLTGANYGYTF. The J gene is TRBJ1-2, the V gene TRBV27, with TRBD1 matching 7 bases. Trimming took 2 bases from V and 2 from J; bases not matched to a gene: 2. The CDR3 contains 14 residues. Germline loops: CDR1 MNHEY, CDR2 SMNVEV (reference sequence).

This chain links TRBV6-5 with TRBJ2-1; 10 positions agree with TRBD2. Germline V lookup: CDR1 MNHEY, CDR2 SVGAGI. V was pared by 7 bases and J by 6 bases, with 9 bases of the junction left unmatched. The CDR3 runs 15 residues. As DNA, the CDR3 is TGTGCCAGCAAGGGAAGCGGGAGGGCCCTCAATGAGCAGTTCTTC. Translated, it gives CASKGSGRALNEQFF.

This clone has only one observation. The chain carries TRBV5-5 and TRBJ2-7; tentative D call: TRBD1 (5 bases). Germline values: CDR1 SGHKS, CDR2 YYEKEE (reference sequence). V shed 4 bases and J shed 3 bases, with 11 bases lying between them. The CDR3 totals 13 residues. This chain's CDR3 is CASSQGQLYEQYF. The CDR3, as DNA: TGTGCCAGCAGCCAGGGCCAACTCTACGAGCAGTACTTC.

For the CDR3, the DNA is TGTGCCACCCTAGACAGGGGCGGCAATCAGCCCCAGCATTTT. It specifies CATLDRGGNQPQHF. The gene calls are TRBV28 and TRBJ1-5; TRBD1 agrees at 8 bases. The V gene end was trimmed by 10 bases and the J gene end by 2 bases; junction bases not matched to a gene: 7. CDR1 MDHEN and CDR2 SYDVKM come from the germline V gene. There are 14 residues in the CDR3.

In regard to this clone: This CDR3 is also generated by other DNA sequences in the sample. In DNA form, the CDR3 reads TGCGCCAGCAGCTGGGGACAGGGGGCCTACGAGCAGTACTTC. Its translation: CASSWGQGAYEQYF. This chain links TRBV5-1 with TRBJ2-7; 11 bases are a match to TRBD1. CDR3 length equals 14 residues. Trimming removed 3 bases from V and 2 bases from J; junction bases left unmatched: 1. Germline lookup yields CDR1 SGHRS and CDR2 YFSETQ.

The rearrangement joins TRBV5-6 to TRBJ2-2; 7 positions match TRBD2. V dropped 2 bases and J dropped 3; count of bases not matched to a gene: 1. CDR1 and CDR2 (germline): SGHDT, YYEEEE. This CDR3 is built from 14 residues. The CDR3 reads CASSFRGDTGELFF. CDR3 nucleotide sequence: TGTGCCAGCAGCTTCCGGGGGGACACCGGGGAGCTGTTTTTT.